This T cell receptor beta chain originates from a study of T-cell reconstitution after alpha-beta-depleted transplantation in children. Overall study results and limits: Most T-cell counts and diversity one year after the transplant came from T cells that were newly produced. The study reportedly traced alpha-beta T cells about two months after transplant to several hundred expanded graft clones. Day-60 TCRbeta diversity that was high in some patients was derived from surviving recipient T cells and thymic progenitors.

This CDR3 spans 14 amino acids. Per the germline V gene, CDR1 is SGHTA and CDR2 is FQGNSA. The V gene lost 1 base and the J gene lost 1 base, with 4 bases spanning the gap. This clonotype has ten or more counts. What it binds is unknown. TCRbeta library construction was performed incorporating unique molecular identifiers. A single record per CDR3 protein comes from TCRdb applying MiXCR to the PCR reads. The repertoire holds 250,000 to 300,000 distinct CDR3 sequences, with nearly 8% as singletons. The specimen was peripheral blood, collected 360 days after TCRalphabeta/CD19-depleted stem cell transplant. This chain uses TRBV7-2 with TRBJ2-2, with no clear D. The sequence was collected from a female patient between 2 and 10 years old who had a stem cell transplant for Fanconi anemia, so the T cells may come from the graft donor. The CDR3 bases are TGTGCCAGCAGCTTAGGCTGGAACACCGGGGAGCTGTTTTTT. It is translated as CASSLGWNTGELFF.